The next 3 T cell receptor beta chains were all read from a single sample in a study of T cells after somatic rescue of genetic block. Here immunoSEQ multiplex PCR was the method, and the copy in TCRdb shows in-frame clones only, minus some. This sample has around 70,000 clones; 85% to 95% occur once, and the top ten carry roughly 3%. The specimen was peripheral blood mononuclear cells (PBMCs). These receptors all stem from a man aged 35-49 years.

This clone occurred once. The chain combines TRBV11-3 with TRBJ2-7; no firm D call. Trimming removed 3 bases at V and 2 bases at J, with 8 bases between. The CDR3 sequence is 13 residues long. The germline gives CDR1 SGHNT, CDR2 YENEEA. Written as DNA, the CDR3 is TGTGCCAGCAGCTTGCAAGGCGCCTACGAGCAGTACTTC. Amino acid sequence: CASSLQGAYEQYF.

V gene TRBV7-8 combines with J gene TRBJ1-2; D is ambiguous. Trimming stripped 1 base from V and 2 bases from J, with 14 bases between. Germline CDR1 and CDR2: SGHVS and FQNEAQ. There are 16 residues in the CDR3. The chain's CDR3 is CASSLGVAYSNYGYTF. The CDR3 DNA is TGTGCCAGCAGCTTAGGGGTAGCCTACTCCAACTATGGCTACACCTTC.

The gene calls are TRBV7-9 and TRBJ2-1, with 7 bases lining up with TRBD2. Germline V gives CDR1 SEHNR, CDR2 FQNEAQ (reference sequence). The ends lost 0 bases at V and 8 bases at J; junction bases unmatched: 4. This CDR3 has 14 residues. The CDR3 bases are TGTGCCAGCAGCTTAGCTGGGGGGGGAGATGAGCAGTTCTTC. It codes for CASSLAGGGDEQFF.